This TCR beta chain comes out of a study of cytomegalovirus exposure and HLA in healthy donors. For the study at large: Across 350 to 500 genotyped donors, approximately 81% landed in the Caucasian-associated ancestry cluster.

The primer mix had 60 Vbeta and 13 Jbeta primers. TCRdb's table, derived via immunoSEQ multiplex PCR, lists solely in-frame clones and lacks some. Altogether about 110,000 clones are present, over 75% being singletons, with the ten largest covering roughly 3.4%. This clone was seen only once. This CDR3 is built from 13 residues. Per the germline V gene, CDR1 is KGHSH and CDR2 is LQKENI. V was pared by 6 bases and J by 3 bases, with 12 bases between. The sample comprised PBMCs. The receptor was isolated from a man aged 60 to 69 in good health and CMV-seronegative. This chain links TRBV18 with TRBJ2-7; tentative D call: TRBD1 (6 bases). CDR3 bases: TGTGCCAGCTCGCCGGGACACCTCTACGAGCAGTACGTC. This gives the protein CASSPGHLYEQYV.